This TCR beta chain originates from a study of T-cell reconstitution after alpha-beta-depleted transplantation in children. Using unique molecular identifiers, the investigators prepared the TCRbeta library. TCRdb recomputed calls from the PCR reads with MiXCR, one row per CDR3 protein. The sample contains under 300,000 distinct CDR3 sequences, around 10% of which appear only once. General study points: A year post-transplant, T-cell counts and diversity derived mostly from newly produced T cells. Alpha-beta T cells about two months after transplant reportedly derived from several hundred expanded graft clones.

This clonotype was counted at least ten times. Its antigen is not identified. This CDR3 is built from 14 residues. Germline-derived CDR1 and CDR2 are SGHTA and FQGTGA. Trimming left V 5 bases short and J 0 bases short, with 10 bases between. The sequence came from a male patient under 10 years old who had a stem cell transplant for chronic granulomatous disease, so the T cells may come from the graft donor. The source was peripheral blood, collected 180 days after TCRalphabeta/CD19-depleted stem cell transplant. The chain is built from TRBV7-3 and TRBJ1-2; TRBD1 might be the D (6 bases). CDR3: CASSRDNTNYGYTF. The CDR3 bases are TGTGCCAGCAGCCGGGACAACACTAACTATGGCTACACCTTC. The complete variable domain, with remaining parts taken from reference TRBV7-3 and TRBJ1-2, reads GAGVSQTPSNKVTEKGKYVELRCDPISGHTALYWYRQSLGQGPEFLIYFQGTGAADDSGLPNDRFFAVRPEGSVSTLKIQRTERGDSAVYLCASSRDNTNYGYTFGSGTRLTVV.